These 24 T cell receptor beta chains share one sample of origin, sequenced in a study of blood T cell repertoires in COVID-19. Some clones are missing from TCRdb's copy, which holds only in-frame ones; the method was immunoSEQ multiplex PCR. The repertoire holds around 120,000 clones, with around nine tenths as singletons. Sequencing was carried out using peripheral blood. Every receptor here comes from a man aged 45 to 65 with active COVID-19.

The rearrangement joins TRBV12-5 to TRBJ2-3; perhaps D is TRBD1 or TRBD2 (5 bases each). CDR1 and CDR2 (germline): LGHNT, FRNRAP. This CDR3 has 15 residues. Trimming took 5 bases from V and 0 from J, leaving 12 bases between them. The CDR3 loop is CASGLGRTSTDTQYF. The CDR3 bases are TGTGCTAGTGGTCTGGGACGGACTAGCACAGATACGCAGTATTTT.

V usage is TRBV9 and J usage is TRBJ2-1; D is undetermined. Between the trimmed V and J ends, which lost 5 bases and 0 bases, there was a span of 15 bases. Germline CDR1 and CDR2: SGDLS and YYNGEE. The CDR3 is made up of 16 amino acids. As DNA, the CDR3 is TGTGCCAGCAGTCCTGTAGCCTCGAGCTCCTACAATGAGCAGTTCTTC. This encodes CASSPVASSSYNEQFF.

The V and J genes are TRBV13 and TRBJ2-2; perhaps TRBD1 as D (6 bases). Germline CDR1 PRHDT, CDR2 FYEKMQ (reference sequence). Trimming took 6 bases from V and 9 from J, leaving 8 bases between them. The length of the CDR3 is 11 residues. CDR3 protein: CASSGGRELFF. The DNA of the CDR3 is TGTGCCAGCAGTGGGGGCCGGGAGCTGTTTTTT.

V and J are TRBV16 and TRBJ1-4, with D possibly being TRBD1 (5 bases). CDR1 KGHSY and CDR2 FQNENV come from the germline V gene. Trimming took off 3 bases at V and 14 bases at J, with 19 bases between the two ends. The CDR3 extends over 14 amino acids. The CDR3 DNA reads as TGTGCCAGCAGCCAGACGACAGTCCCCGCAAGGCTGTTTTTT. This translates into CASSQTTVPARLFF.

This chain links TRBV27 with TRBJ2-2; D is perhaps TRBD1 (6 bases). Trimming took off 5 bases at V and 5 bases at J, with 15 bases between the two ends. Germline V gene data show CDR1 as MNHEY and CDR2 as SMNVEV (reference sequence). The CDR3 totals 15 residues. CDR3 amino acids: CASSMGQGPTGELFF. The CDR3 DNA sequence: TGTGCCAGCAGTATGGGACAAGGCCCAACCGGGGAGCTGTTTTTT.

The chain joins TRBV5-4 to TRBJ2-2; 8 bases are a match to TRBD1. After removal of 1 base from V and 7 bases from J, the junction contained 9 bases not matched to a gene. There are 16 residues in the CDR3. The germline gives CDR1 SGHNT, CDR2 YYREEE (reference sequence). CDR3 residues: CASSLPPGQEGGELFF. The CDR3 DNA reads TGTGCCAGCAGCTTGCCACCGGGACAGGAGGGCGGGGAGCTGTTTTTT.

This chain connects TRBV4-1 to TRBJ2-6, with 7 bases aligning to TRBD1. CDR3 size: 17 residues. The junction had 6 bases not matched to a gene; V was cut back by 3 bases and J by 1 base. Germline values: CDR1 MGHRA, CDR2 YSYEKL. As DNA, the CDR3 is TGCGCCAGCAGCCAGGTGGGACAGTCATCTGGGGCCAACGTCCTGACTTTC. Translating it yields CASSQVGQSSGANVLTF.

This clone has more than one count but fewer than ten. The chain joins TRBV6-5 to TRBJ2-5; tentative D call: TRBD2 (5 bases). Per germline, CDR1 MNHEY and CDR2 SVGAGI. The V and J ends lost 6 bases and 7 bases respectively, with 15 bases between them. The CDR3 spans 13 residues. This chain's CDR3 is CASSLARSGTQYF. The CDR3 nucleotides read TGTGCCAGCAGCCTAGCTCGATCGGGGACCCAGTACTTC.

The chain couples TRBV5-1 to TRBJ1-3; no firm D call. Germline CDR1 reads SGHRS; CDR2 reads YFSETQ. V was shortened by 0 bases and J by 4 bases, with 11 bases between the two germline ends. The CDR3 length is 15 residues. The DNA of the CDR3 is TGCGCCAGCAGCTTGGGTCAGGCCAACGGAAACACCATATATTTT. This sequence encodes CASSLGQANGNTIYF.

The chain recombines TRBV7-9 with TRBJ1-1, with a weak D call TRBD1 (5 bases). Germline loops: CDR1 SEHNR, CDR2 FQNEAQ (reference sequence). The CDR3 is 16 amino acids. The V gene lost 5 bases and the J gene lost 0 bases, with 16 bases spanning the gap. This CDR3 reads CASSLRPTRVNTEAFF. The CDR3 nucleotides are TGTGCCAGCAGCCTTCGACCCACCAGGGTGAACACTGAAGCTTTCTTT.

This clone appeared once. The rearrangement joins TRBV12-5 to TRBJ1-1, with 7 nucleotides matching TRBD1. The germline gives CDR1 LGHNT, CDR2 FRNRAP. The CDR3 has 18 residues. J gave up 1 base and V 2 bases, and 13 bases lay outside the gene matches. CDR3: CASGLITGQLTSNTEAFF. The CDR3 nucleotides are TGTGCTAGTGGTTTGATTACGGGACAGTTAACCTCGAACACTGAAGCTTTCTTT. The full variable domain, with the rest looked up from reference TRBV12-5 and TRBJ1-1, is DARVTQTPRHKVTEMGQEVTMRCQPILGHNTVFWYRQTMMQGLELLAYFRNRAPLDDSGMPKDRFSAEMPDATLATLKIQPSEPRDSAVYFCASGLITGQLTSNTEAFFGQGTRLTVV.

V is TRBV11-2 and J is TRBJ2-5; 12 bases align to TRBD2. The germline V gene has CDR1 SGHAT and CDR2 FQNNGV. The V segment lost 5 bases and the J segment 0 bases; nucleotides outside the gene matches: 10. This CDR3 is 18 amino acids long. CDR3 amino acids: CASSPRASGRGYQETQYF. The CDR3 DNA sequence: TGTGCCAGCAGCCCCCGGGCTAGCGGGAGGGGGTACCAAGAGACCCAGTACTTC.

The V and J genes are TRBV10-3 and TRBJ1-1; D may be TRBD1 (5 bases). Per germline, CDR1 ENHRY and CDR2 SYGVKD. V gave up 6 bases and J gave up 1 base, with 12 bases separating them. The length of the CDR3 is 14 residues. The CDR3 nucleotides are TGTGCCATCAGGCAGGGCTCGGGGAACACTGAAGCTTTCTTT. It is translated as CAIRQGSGNTEAFF.

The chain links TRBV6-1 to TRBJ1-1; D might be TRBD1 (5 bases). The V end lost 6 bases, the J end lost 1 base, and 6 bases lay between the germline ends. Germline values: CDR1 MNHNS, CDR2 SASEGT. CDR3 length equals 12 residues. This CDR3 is CASSGGNTEAFF. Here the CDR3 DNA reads TGTGCCAGCAGCGGGGGGAACACTGAAGCTTTCTTT.

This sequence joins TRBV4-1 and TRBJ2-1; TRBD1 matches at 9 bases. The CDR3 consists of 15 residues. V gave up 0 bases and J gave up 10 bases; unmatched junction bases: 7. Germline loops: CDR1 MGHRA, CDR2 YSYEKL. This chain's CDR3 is CASSQDEQGAREQFF. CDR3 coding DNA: TGCGCCAGCAGCCAAGATGAACAGGGGGCAAGAGAGCAGTTCTTC.

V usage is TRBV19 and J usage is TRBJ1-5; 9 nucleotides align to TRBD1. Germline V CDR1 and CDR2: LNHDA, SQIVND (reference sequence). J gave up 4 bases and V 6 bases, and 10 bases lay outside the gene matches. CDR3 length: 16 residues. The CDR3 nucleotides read TGTGCCAGTAGGACTTTGGGACAGGGAATGAATCAGCCCCAGCATTTT. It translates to CASRTLGQGMNQPQHF.

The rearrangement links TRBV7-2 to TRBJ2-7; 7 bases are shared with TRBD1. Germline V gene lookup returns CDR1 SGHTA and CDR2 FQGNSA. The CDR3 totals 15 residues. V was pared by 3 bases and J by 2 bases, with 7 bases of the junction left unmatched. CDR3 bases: TGTGCCAGCAGCTTCAGACAGGGAGCCACCTACGAGCAGTACTTC. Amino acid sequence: CASSFRQGATYEQYF.

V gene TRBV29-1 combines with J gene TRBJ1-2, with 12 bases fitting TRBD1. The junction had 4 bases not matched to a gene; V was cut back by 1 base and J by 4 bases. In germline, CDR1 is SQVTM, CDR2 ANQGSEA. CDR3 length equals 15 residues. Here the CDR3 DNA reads TGCAGCGTTGAAGCTGGGACAGGGGGCGGCTATGGCTACACCTTC. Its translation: CSVEAGTGGGYGYTF.

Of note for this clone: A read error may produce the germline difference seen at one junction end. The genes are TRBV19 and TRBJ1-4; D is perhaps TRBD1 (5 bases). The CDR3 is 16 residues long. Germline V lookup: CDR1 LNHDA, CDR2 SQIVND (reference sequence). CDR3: CVSSSPLPGVNEKLFF. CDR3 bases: TGTGTCAGTAGTTCACCCCTTCCGGGGGTTAATGAAAAACTGTTTTTT.

The CDR3 DNA reads as TGTGCCAGCAGCCCTGGGGGGATGAGTTATGGCTACACCTTC. Its translation: CASSPGGMSYGYTF. This sequence joins TRBV7-2 and TRBJ1-2, with a possible D match to TRBD1 (5 bases). V was pared by 5 bases and J by 5 bases, with 15 bases between. Germline V gene data show CDR1 as SGHTA and CDR2 as FQGNSA. There are 14 residues in the CDR3.

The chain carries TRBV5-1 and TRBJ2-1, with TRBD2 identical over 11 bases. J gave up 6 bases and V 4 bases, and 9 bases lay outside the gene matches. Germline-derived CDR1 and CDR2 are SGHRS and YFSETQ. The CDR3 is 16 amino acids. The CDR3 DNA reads TGCGCCAGCAGCCCTAGCGGGGGGAATTCGTTCAATGAGCAGTTCTTC. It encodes CASSPSGGNSFNEQFF.

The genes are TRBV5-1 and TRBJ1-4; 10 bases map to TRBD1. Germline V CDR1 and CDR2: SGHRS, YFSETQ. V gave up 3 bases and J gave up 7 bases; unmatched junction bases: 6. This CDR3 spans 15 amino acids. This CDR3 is CASSSSGTGVEKLFF. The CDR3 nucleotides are TGCGCCAGCAGCTCCTCCGGGACAGGGGTTGAAAAACTGTTTTTT.

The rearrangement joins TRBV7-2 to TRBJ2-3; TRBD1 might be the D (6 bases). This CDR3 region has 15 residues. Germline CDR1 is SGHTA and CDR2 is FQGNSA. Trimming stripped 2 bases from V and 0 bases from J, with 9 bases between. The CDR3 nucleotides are TGTGCCAGCAGCTTACAGGGGTTTAGCACAGATACGCAGTATTTT. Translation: CASSLQGFSTDTQYF.

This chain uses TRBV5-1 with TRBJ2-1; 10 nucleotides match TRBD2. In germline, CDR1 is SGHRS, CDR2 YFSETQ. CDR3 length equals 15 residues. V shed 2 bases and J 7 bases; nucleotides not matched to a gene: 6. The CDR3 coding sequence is TGCGCCAGCAGCTTAGGCCTAGCGGGAGAAAATGAGCAGTTCTTC. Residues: CASSLGLAGENEQFF.